This record concerns one T cell receptor beta chain sequence. This sample was taken from a study of memory CD4+ T cells and cytomegalovirus serostatus. In germline, CDR1 is SGHRS, CDR2 YFSETQ. The CDR3 covers 16 residues. After removal of 0 bases from V and 5 bases from J, the junction contained 7 bases not matched to a gene. Produced via immunoSEQ multiplex PCR; TCRdb's table is partial and in-frame only. The sample has about 75,000 clones; approximately 78% are singletons. Single viable CD3+CD4+CD8-CD45RO+ cells were sorted as the memory CD4+ T cells. Donors' CMV status reflects serum IgG against pp150, pp28, p38, p52. Total CD4+ T cells were enriched by CD4 positive selection.

The chain couples TRBV5-1 to TRBJ2-3, with 9 bases fitting TRBD1. Sequenced material: memory CD4+ T cells from blood. The receptor comes from an adult in good health and CMV-seropositive. The CDR3 reads CASSLAGQGWEDTQYF. The CDR3 nucleotides read TGCGCCAGCAGCTTGGCCGGACAGGGGTGGGAAGATACGCAGTATTTT.